This T cell receptor beta chain originates from a study of spatial heterogeneity in lung cancer. General study points: Ubiquitous expanded tumor TCRs surfaced in blood more at resection than they did at follow-up.

Comment on this clonotype: The antigen is undetermined.

As for time point: sample taken at primary tumor resection. Whole RNA from tumor, nontumor lung or frozen PBMC was sequenced unsorted. A total of approximately 75 untreated early-stage non-small cell lung cancer patients served as donors. Unmatched junction bases numbered 6, after V lost 5 bases and J lost 3 bases. CDR1 is LNHDA and CDR2 is SQIVND in the germline V gene (reference sequence). The CDR3 loop spans 15 amino acids. Individually, TCR cDNA molecules were each labelled with a unique molecular identifier. A single record per CDR3 protein comes from TCRdb applying MiXCR to the 5' RACE reads. The data show tens of thousands of distinct CDR3 sequences, roughly 7.5% seen once.

The source is a female donor with early-stage non-small cell lung cancer. The chain has TRBV19 and TRBJ1-1; 10 positions agree with TRBD1. Sequenced here: PBMCs, sampled at surgery. The CDR3 spells CASSPRQGADTEAFF. For the CDR3, the DNA is TGTGCCAGTAGTCCCCGACAGGGGGCAGACACTGAAGCTTTCTTT.